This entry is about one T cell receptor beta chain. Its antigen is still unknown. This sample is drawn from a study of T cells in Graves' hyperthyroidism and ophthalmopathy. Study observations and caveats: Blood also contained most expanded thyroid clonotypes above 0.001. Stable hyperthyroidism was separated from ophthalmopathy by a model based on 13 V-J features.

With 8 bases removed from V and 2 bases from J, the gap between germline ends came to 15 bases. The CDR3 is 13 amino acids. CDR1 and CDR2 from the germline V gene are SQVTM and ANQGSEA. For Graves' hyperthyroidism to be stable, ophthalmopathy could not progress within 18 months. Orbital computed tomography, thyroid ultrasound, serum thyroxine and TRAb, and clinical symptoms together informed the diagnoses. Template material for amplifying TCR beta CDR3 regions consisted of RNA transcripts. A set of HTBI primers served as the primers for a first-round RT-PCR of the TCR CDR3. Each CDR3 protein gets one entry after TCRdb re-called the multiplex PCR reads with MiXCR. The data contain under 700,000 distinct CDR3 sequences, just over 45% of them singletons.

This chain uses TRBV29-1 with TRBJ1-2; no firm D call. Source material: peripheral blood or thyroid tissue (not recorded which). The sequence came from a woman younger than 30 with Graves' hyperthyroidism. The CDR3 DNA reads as TGCAGCTTGGAGGAGGGCGTCAACTATGGCTACACCTTC. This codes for CSLEEGVNYGYTF.